What follows are 17 T cell receptor beta chains derived from one specimen sequenced in a study of type 1 regulatory T cells. TCRdb ran MiXCR on the reads and lists one entry per CDR3 protein. The data contain just over 14,000 distinct CDR3 sequences, around 15% of them singletons. What these receptors recognize is not known. The specimen sequenced was cultured T cells, either the whole culture or a sorted T cell fraction (not recorded which). Source of these receptors: a human donor in good health.

This clonotype was detected ten times or more. This chain connects TRBV18 to TRBJ2-1; 10 nucleotides align to TRBD1. Germline loops: CDR1 KGHSH, CDR2 LQKENI. Unmatched junction bases numbered 6, after V lost 0 bases and J lost 7 bases. The CDR3 is made up of 16 amino acids. DNA for the CDR3: TGTGCCAGCTCACCACCGGATGGGACAGGGGCGAATGAGCAGTTCTTC. Residues: CASSPPDGTGANEQFF.

This clonotype was recorded at least ten times. J is TRBJ2-7 and V is TRBV28, with 9 bases that match TRBD2. V trimming: 6 bases; J trimming: 6 bases; junction bases outside the gene matches: 6. CDR3 length: 13 residues. In germline, CDR1 is MDHEN, CDR2 SYDVKM. CDR3 sequence: CASSWTSASEQYF. The CDR3 nucleotides are TGTGCCAGCAGCTGGACTAGCGCTAGCGAGCAGTACTTC.

The chain recombines TRBV7-6 with TRBJ2-1, with TRBD2 identical over 7 bases. Germline CDR1 reads SGHVS; CDR2 reads FNYEAQ. The trim removed 5 bases at V and 6 bases at J, leaving 10 bases unmatched. The CDR3 is 15 residues long. The CDR3 DNA reads as TGTGCCAGCAGCCTAAGGACTAGTTCTGGCAATGAGCAGTTCTTC. Translating gives CASSLRTSSGNEQFF.

The chain recombines TRBV7-2 with TRBJ2-7; 7 bases are shared with TRBD1. This CDR3 is built from 14 residues. Germline CDR1 and CDR2: SGHTA and FQGNSA. V gave up 5 bases and J gave up 0 bases; unmatched junction bases: 4. CDR3 nucleotide sequence: TGTGCCAGCAGCGAGAACAGGGGCTCCTACGAGCAGTACTTC. Its protein product is CASSENRGSYEQYF.

This clonotype is deemed medium-sized. The chain employs TRBV9 and TRBJ2-1; D is perhaps TRBD2 (5 bases). The germline V gene has CDR1 SGDLS and CDR2 YYNGEE. CDR3 size: 15 residues. V lost 6 bases to trimming and J lost 0 bases, with 13 bases between them. In nucleotides, the CDR3 is TGTGCCAGCACACTAGGACGAGGCTCCTACAATGAGCAGTTCTTC. Its protein product is CASTLGRGSYNEQFF.

Many counts were recorded for this clonotype. The genes are TRBV5-1 and TRBJ2-1; D not resolved. CDR1 SGHRS and CDR2 YFSETQ come from the germline V gene. The CDR3 extends over 12 amino acids. Trimming removed 4 bases from V and 4 bases from J, with 6 bases in between. CDR3 protein: CASSPPYNEQFF. Written as DNA, the CDR3 is TGCGCCAGCAGCCCCCCTTACAATGAGCAGTTCTTC.

In its sample, this clonotype ranks as medium-sized. The chain recombines TRBV12-3 or TRBV12-4 with TRBJ2-5; TRBD1 matches 7 bases. The CDR3 has 16 amino acids. Trimming removed 8 bases from V and 4 bases from J; junction bases left unmatched: 16. The CDR3 sequence: CASSYPPATGRETQYF. CDR3 DNA: TGTGCCAGCTCCTATCCCCCCGCGACAGGGCGAGAGACCCAGTACTTC.

This clonotype showed up many times. V gene TRBV5-6 combines with J gene TRBJ1-4; tentatively, D is TRBD1 (5 bases). Germline V lookup: CDR1 SGHDT, CDR2 YYEEEE. The CDR3 sequence is 16 residues long. Trimming cost V 0 bases and J 0 bases, with 9 bases left between them. This CDR3 reads CASSLVGTSTNEKLFF. The CDR3, as DNA: TGTGCCAGCAGCTTGGTTGGGACCTCAACTAATGAAAAACTGTTTTTT.

The table lists this clonotype with many counts. The chain has TRBV7-9 and TRBJ1-4; 7 bases align to TRBD1. The germline gives CDR1 SEHNR, CDR2 FQNEAQ (reference sequence). J was trimmed by 6 bases and V by 5 bases; bases with no gene match: 3. The CDR3 is 13 residues long. Here the CDR3 DNA reads TGTGCCAGCAGCCCGGGACAGCATGAAAAACTGTTTTTT. This sequence encodes CASSPGQHEKLFF.

This clonotype was picked up many times. The rearrangement links TRBV10-2 to TRBJ2-6; no clear D gene. Trimming took 5 bases from V and 4 from J, leaving 18 bases between them. This CDR3 has 17 residues. Germline CDR1 and CDR2: WSHSY and SAAADI. This CDR3 is CASSPTLGPPGANVLTF. The CDR3 nucleotides read TGCGCCAGCAGTCCTACACTTGGGCCCCCAGGGGCCAACGTCCTGACTTTC.

This clonotype occurred a few times. The V call is TRBV12-3 or TRBV12-4, the J call TRBJ2-7; tentative D call: TRBD2 (6 bases). The CDR3 length is 15 residues. V was cut by 5 bases and J by 2 bases, with 16 bases left in between. The CDR3 region is CASSATGLSPYEQYF. The DNA of the CDR3 is TGTGCCAGCAGTGCCACCGGACTATCCCCCTACGAGCAGTACTTC.

This clonotype was seen a few times. The J gene is TRBJ2-1, the V gene TRBV29-1; 9 bases are shared with TRBD2. Germline lookup yields CDR1 SQVTM and CDR2 ANQGSEA. The junction had 7 bases not matched to a gene; V was cut back by 6 bases and J by 4 bases. This CDR3 contains 14 residues. In nucleotides, the CDR3 is TGCAGCGTCGAGCATAGCGGGAGATACAATGAGCAGTTCTTC. This encodes CSVEHSGRYNEQFF.

There are many counts of this clonotype. J is TRBJ2-7 and V is TRBV28; 8 bases are a match to TRBD2. Germline V CDR1 and CDR2: MDHEN, SYDVKM. V lost 6 bases and J lost 12; bases outside the gene matches: 16. This CDR3 is built from 14 residues. The CDR3 bases are TGTGCCAGCAGACCCGGGACTAGGGTAACCGGGTCGTACTTC. It is translated as CASRPGTRVTGSYF.

The CDR3 loop reads CSARAGGGLYNEQFF. The CDR3 DNA reads TGCAGTGCTAGAGCAGGGGGCGGGTTGTACAATGAGCAGTTCTTC. The chain employs TRBV20-1 and TRBJ2-1; 8 bases are a match to TRBD1. The CDR3 spans 15 residues. From germline, CDR1 is DFQATT and CDR2 SNEGSKA (reference sequence). The ends lost 1 base at V and 4 bases at J; junction bases unmatched: 6.

This chain connects TRBV18 to TRBJ2-3; D is unclear. Per germline, CDR1 KGHSH and CDR2 LQKENI. Deletions cut 2 bases from V and 0 bases from J, with 9 bases between. The CDR3 sequence is 15 residues long. The DNA of the CDR3 is TGTGCCAGCTCACCAAACGGCCCGAGCACAGATACGCAGTATTTT. It translates to CASSPNGPSTDTQYF. Using reference TRBV18 and TRBJ2-3 for the parts outside the CDR3, the full variable domain is NAGVMQNPRHLVRRRGQEARLRCSPMKGHSHVYWYRQLPEEGLKFMVYLQKENIIDESGMPKERFSAEFPKEGPSILRIQQVVRGDSAAYFCASSPNGPSTDTQYFGPGTRLTVL.

This clonotype occurred many times. The chain carries TRBV7-2 and TRBJ2-5, with a tentative D call TRBD2 (5 bases). Trimming removed 6 bases at V and 3 bases at J, with 11 bases between. The CDR3 spans 13 residues. Germline loops: CDR1 SGHTA, CDR2 FQGNSA. This chain's CDR3 is CASSTQRKETQYF. The CDR3 DNA is TGTGCCAGCAGTACCCAGCGGAAAGAGACCCAGTACTTC.

The chain carries TRBV10-3 and TRBJ1-1; D gene uncertain. This CDR3 has 16 amino acids. The ends were cut back, 0 bases at V and 0 bases at J, with 11 bases in the middle. Germline V gene sequence: CDR1 ENHRY, CDR2 SYGVKD. The CDR3 bases are TGTGCCATCAGTGAGTCCCGGTCGCAATTGAACACTGAAGCTTTCTTT. This codes for CAISESRSQLNTEAFF.